The 23 T cell receptor beta chains reported below all come from one sample, sequenced in a study of T-cell reconstitution after alpha-beta-depleted transplantation in children. Unique molecular identifiers were incorporated into the prepared TCRbeta library. TCRdb used MiXCR to reprocess the PCR reads, holding one entry per CDR3 protein. This sample carries around 300,000 distinct CDR3 sequences, around 25% of them seen once, and the ten largest clones take 9.5% to 12%. The specimen was PBMCs, mostly from graft donor cells, collected 180 days after TCRalphabeta/CD19-depleted stem cell transplant. These receptors all stem from a male patient younger than 18 who had a stem cell transplant for acute lymphoblastic leukemia, so the T cells may come from the graft donor.

The chain has TRBV12-3 or TRBV12-4 and TRBJ2-6; D unclear. V was pared by 0 bases and J by 7 bases, with 13 bases between. The CDR3 length is 16 residues. In nucleotides, the CDR3 is TGTGCCAGCAGTTTAGCGGCCCCAACTACCGCCAACGTCCTGACTTTC. Encoded protein: CASSLAAPTTANVLTF.

This chain connects TRBV7-9 to TRBJ2-7, with 10 bases lining up with TRBD2. Per the germline V gene, CDR1 is SEHNR and CDR2 is FQNEAQ (reference sequence). The CDR3 extends over 16 amino acids. V shed 1 base, J shed 5 bases, and the junction held 8 bases outside the gene matches. In DNA form, the CDR3 reads TGTGCCAGCAGCTTAGATCTATCTAGCGGGAGAAACGAGCAGTACTTC. Amino acid sequence: CASSLDLSSGRNEQYF.

This clonotype was observed a handful of times. The chain is built from TRBV5-6 and TRBJ2-7; perhaps TRBD2 as D (5 bases). This CDR3 is 15 amino acids long. The germline V and J ends were trimmed by 4 bases and 0 bases, with 14 bases remaining between them. From germline, CDR1 is SGHDT and CDR2 YYEEEE. This chain's CDR3 is CASSAGISLSYEQYF. The CDR3 DNA sequence: TGTGCCAGCAGCGCCGGGATTTCCCTCTCCTACGAGCAGTACTTC.

This clonotype was detected many times. The CDR3 is CASSTIRLAGETQYF. The CDR3, as DNA: TGTGCCAGCAGCACGATTAGACTAGCAGGAGAGACCCAGTACTTC. The chain uses TRBV7-9 and TRBJ2-5; 7 bases fit TRBD2. The V and J ends lost 5 bases and 4 bases, in that order; junction bases with no gene match: 10. The CDR3 runs 15 residues. Per germline, CDR1 SEHNR and CDR2 FQNEAQ (reference sequence). Using reference TRBV7-9 and TRBJ2-5 for the parts outside the CDR3, the full variable domain is DTGVSQNPRHKITKRGQNVTFRCDPISEHNRLYWYRQTLGQGPEFLTYFQNEAQLEKSRLLSDRFSAERPKGSFSTLEIQRTEQGDSAMYLCASSTIRLAGETQYFGPGTRLLVL.

This clonotype was seen only a few times. The rearrangement links TRBV11-1 to TRBJ2-3; D remains ambiguous. V was shortened by 6 bases and J by 6 bases, with 13 bases between the two germline ends. Germline assignment: CDR1 SGHAT and CDR2 FQDESV (reference sequence). This CDR3 comprises 13 residues. As DNA, the CDR3 is TGTGCCAGCAGATCCGGAAGGTCGGATACGCAGTATTTT. Its translation: CASRSGRSDTQYF.

This clonotype has more than one count but fewer than ten. The chain links TRBV19 to TRBJ2-1; tentatively, D is TRBD2 (6 bases). The CDR3 is 12 amino acids. Germline V lookup: CDR1 LNHDA, CDR2 SQIVND (reference sequence). V was pared by 6 bases and J by 15 bases, with 18 bases between. The CDR3 bases are TGTGCCAGTAGCCCACTGAGGGGACTTGTGTTCTTC. Residues: CASSPLRGLVFF. The full variable domain, its missing parts supplied by reference TRBV19 and TRBJ2-1, is DGGITQSPKYLFRKEGQNVTLSCEQNLNHDAMYWYRQDPGQGLRLIYYSQIVNDFQKGDIAEGYSVSREKKESFPLTVTSAQKNPTAFYLCASSPLRGLVFFGPGTRLTVL.

This clonotype was observed a handful of times. The chain employs TRBV7-3 and TRBJ2-1; tentatively, D is TRBD2 (5 bases). Trimming cost V 2 bases and J 7 bases, with 15 bases left between them. The CDR3 runs to 15 residues. CDR1 and CDR2 from the germline V gene are SGHTA and FQGTGA. This chain's CDR3 is CASSLFNGVYNEQFF. The CDR3 nucleotides are TGTGCCAGCAGCTTATTCAACGGGGTGTATAATGAGCAGTTCTTC.

This clonotype was counted a few times. This rearrangement joins TRBV6-1 to TRBJ2-1, with TRBD2 matching 13 bases. The CDR3 covers 17 residues. Germline V CDR1 and CDR2: MNHNS, SASEGT. The V gene end was trimmed by 5 bases and the J gene end by 0 bases; junction bases not matched to a gene: 4. CDR3 sequence reads: CASSRTSGSISYNEQFF. Here the CDR3 DNA reads TGTGCCAGCAGTCGGACTAGCGGGAGTATCTCCTACAATGAGCAGTTCTTC.

There are a few counts of this clonotype. V and J are TRBV6-5 and TRBJ1-2; D is unclear. The V end was cut by 2 bases, the J end by 0 bases, with 13 bases between. Looked up from germline, CDR1 is MNHEY and CDR2 is SVGAGI. The CDR3 spans 16 residues. For the CDR3, the DNA is TGTGCCAGCAGTTACCGCGGCACGGGAGCTAACTATGGCTACACCTTC. Translating gives CASSYRGTGANYGYTF.

The V and J genes are TRBV21-1 and TRBJ2-5; TRBD2, the D gene given by the table, was not confirmed from the DNA. TRBV21-1 is designated a pseudogene. The length of the CDR3 is 18 residues. The CDR3 bases are TGTGCCAGCAGCCCGTCCCGGACTAGCGGGAGTAGACAAGAGACCCAGTACTTC. This codes for CASSPSRTSGSRQETQYF.

This clonotype was seen at least ten times. This rearrangement joins TRBV4-1 to TRBJ2-7; D perhaps matches TRBD1 (6 bases). This CDR3 is built from 13 residues. The germline V gene encodes CDR1 MGHRA and CDR2 YSYEKL. Trimming stripped 5 bases from V and 7 bases from J, with 15 bases between. CDR3 protein: CASSIKQGWEQYF. The DNA of the CDR3 is TGCGCCAGCAGCATAAAGCAGGGGTGGGAGCAGTACTTC.

This clonotype appeared a few times. V is TRBV5-4 and J is TRBJ2-1; TRBD2 matches 10 bases. V lost 2 bases to trimming and J lost 8 bases; unmatched junction nucleotides: 13. Germline CDR1 is SGHNT and CDR2 is YYREEE (reference sequence). The CDR3 runs 17 residues. Here the CDR3 reads CASSLGALAGETYEQFF. The CDR3 region has the DNA TGTGCCAGCAGCTTAGGGGCTCTAGCGGGAGAAACGTATGAGCAGTTCTTC.

This clonotype was picked up a small number of times. This chain connects TRBV29-1 to TRBJ2-1; D ambiguous. Germline V lookup: CDR1 SQVTM, CDR2 ANQGSEA. The CDR3 spans 14 residues. V was cut by 4 bases and J by 3 bases, with 13 bases left in between. CDR3 residues: CSVVGRLSYNEQFF. CDR3 bases: TGCAGCGTTGTTGGCCGCCTCAGCTACAATGAGCAGTTCTTC.

The gene calls are TRBV20-1 and TRBJ2-7; 8 nucleotides align to TRBD2. There are 16 residues in the CDR3. Unmatched junction bases numbered 13, after V lost 4 bases and J lost 2 bases. From germline, CDR1 is DFQATT and CDR2 SNEGSKA (reference sequence). CDR3 nucleotide sequence: TGCAGTGCTACCCCTACTAGCGGCCCTCCCCCCTACGAGCAGTACTTC. It yields the protein CSATPTSGPPPYEQYF.

This sequence joins TRBV12-3 or TRBV12-4 and TRBJ2-7, with D hard to call. The CDR3 is made up of 14 amino acids. V was cut by 4 bases and J by 2 bases, with 12 bases left in between. Here the CDR3 DNA reads TGTGCCAGCAGTTGGTCAGGAGACACCTACGAGCAGTACTTC. Translated: CASSWSGDTYEQYF.

This clonotype was recorded many times. The CDR3 spells CASSLPRANTGELFF. In DNA, the CDR3 is TGCGCCAGCAGCTTGCCGAGGGCGAACACCGGGGAGCTGTTTTTT. This chain joins TRBV5-1 and TRBJ2-2; perhaps TRBD2 as D (5 bases). V was clipped by 1 base and J by 0 bases, with 7 bases between them. CDR1 SGHRS and CDR2 YFSETQ come from the germline V gene. The CDR3 covers 15 residues. Full variable domain (missing parts from reference TRBV5-1 and TRBJ2-2): KAGVTQTPRYLIKTRGQQVTLSCSPISGHRSVSWYQQTPGQGLQFLFEYFSETQRNKGNFPGRFSGRQFSNSRSEMNVSTLELGDSALYLCASSLPRANTGELFFGEGSRLTVL.

This clonotype was recorded a few times. This chain joins TRBV4-1 and TRBJ1-1; tentatively, D is TRBD1 (6 bases). CDR1 and CDR2 from the germline V gene are MGHRA and YSYEKL. The CDR3 contains 17 residues. V was pared by 2 bases and J by 4 bases, with 20 bases between. CDR3 residues: CASSQSARQALPTEAFF. The CDR3 DNA reads TGCGCCAGCAGCCAATCAGCTCGACAGGCCCTCCCCACTGAAGCTTTCTTT.

This clonotype was detected a few times. This chain joins TRBV28 and TRBJ1-1; D uncertain. The CDR3 covers 12 residues. CDR1 MDHEN and CDR2 SYDVKM come from the germline V gene. Between the trimmed V and J ends, which lost 6 bases and 11 bases, there was a span of 16 bases. Here the CDR3 reads CASSETSGGAFF. In nucleotides, the CDR3 is TGTGCCAGCAGCGAAACCTCCGGAGGGGCTTTCTTT.

This chain uses TRBV7-3 with TRBJ2-7; 8 bases match TRBD1. CDR1 is SGHTA and CDR2 is FQGTGA in the germline V gene. Trimming removed 2 bases from V and 5 bases from J; junction bases left unmatched: 5. The CDR3 is made up of 14 amino acids. The CDR3 DNA reads as TGTGCCAGCAGCTTAGAGGGCAGGGGGCACGAGCAGTACTTC. Translated, it gives CASSLEGRGHEQYF.

This clonotype came up a few times. The V call is TRBV7-9, the J call TRBJ2-7; D ambiguous. The CDR3 is 14 residues long. Between the trimmed V and J ends, which lost 1 base and 3 bases, there was a span of 10 bases. Germline CDR1 reads SEHNR; CDR2 reads FQNEAQ (reference sequence). The CDR3 spells CASSLVDQNYEQYF. The CDR3 DNA sequence: TGTGCCAGCAGCTTAGTGGACCAAAACTACGAGCAGTACTTC.

V gene TRBV20-1 combines with J gene TRBJ2-1; perhaps TRBD2 as D (6 bases). CDR3 length: 15 amino acids. Looked up from germline, CDR1 is DFQATT and CDR2 is SNEGSKA (reference sequence). The ends were cut back, 1 base at V and 1 base at J, with 11 bases in the middle. CDR3 sequence: CSARVGGASYNEQFF. CDR3 DNA: TGCAGTGCTAGAGTAGGCGGGGCATCCTACAATGAGCAGTTCTTC.

The V gene is TRBV4-1, the J gene TRBJ2-7, with D possibly being TRBD2 (5 bases). The CDR3 contains 15 residues. Trimming cost V 1 base and J 0 bases, with 10 bases left between them. Germline V gene sequence: CDR1 MGHRA, CDR2 YSYEKL. The CDR3 is CASSQGLASSYEQYF. CDR3 in DNA: TGCGCCAGCAGCCAAGGGCTAGCTAGCTCCTACGAGCAGTACTTC.

This clonotype was picked up a small number of times. V is TRBV5-1 and J is TRBJ2-4; 9 nucleotides agree with TRBD1. This CDR3 has 18 residues. V lost 0 bases and J lost 0; bases outside the gene matches: 7. Germline V lookup: CDR1 SGHRS, CDR2 YFSETQ. CDR3 sequence: CASSLGGTGTLAKNIQYF. The CDR3 DNA sequence: TGCGCCAGCAGCTTGGGGGGGACAGGGACGCTAGCCAAAAACATTCAGTACTTC.